A selection of T cell receptor beta chains follows, all from one sample in a study of CD8 T cells in ankylosing spondylitis. TCRdb re-derived calls from the 5' RACE reads in MiXCR, one entry per CDR3 protein. The sample lists roughly 230,000 distinct CDR3 sequences, about 10% occurring once. Sequenced material: blood, either unsorted or a sorted T cell fraction (not recorded which). These TCRs come from a male donor with ankylosing spondylitis or in good health (not recorded which). Each CDR3 is given with its conserved first and last residue. The D gene is left open where the match is weak. The size of a clone is reported for some rows only, either as once, few or many, or as a class for expanded clones.

j_call | clone_size | v_call | d_call | cdr3_aa | cdr3_nt
TRBJ2-1 | many | TRBV4-2 | - | CASSQSGYGSYNEQFF | TGTGCCAGCAGCCAGAGTGGCTACGGTTCCTACAATGAGCAGTTCTTC
TRBJ2-7 | - | TRBV5-1 | - | CASGLAGAYEQYF | TGCGCCAGCGGGTTAGCCGGGGCCTACGAGCAGTACTTC
TRBJ1-1 | few | TRBV30 | TRBD1 | CAWSDRGGNRAFF | TGTGCCTGGAGCGACAGGGGGGGCAATCGAGCTTTCTTT
TRBJ1-3 | - | TRBV7-2 | TRBD1 | CASSLGQGTEGTIYF | TGTGCCAGCAGCTTGGGACAGGGGACCGAGGGCACCATATATTTT
TRBJ2-3 | many | TRBV2 | - | CASIKGVDTQYF | TGTGCCAGCATCAAAGGAGTGGATACGCAGTATTTT
TRBJ2-7 | many | TRBV5-1 | - | CASSSRGPNEQYF | TGCGCCAGCAGCTCCCGGGGCCCAAACGAGCAGTACTTC
TRBJ1-3 | many | TRBV12-3/TRBV12-4 | TRBD1 | CASSPSGQGGGNTIYF | TGTGCCAGCAGTCCCTCGGGACAGGGTGGTGGAAACACCATATATTTT
TRBJ1-1 | - | TRBV5-1 | - | CASSEAFF | TGCGCCAGCAGTGAAGCTTTCTTT
TRBJ2-1 | many | TRBV6-1 | - | CASSTTPRDFQFF | TGTGCCAGCAGCACCACCCCTCGGGACTTTCAGTTCTTC
TRBJ2-2 | many | TRBV10-3 | TRBD1 | CAISGHRGGTGELFF | TGTGCCATCAGTGGACACAGGGGTGGCACCGGGGAGCTGTTTTTT
TRBJ2-4 | few | TRBV2 | - | CASRADGGHIQYF | TGTGCCAGCAGGGCGGATGGCGGACACATTCAGTACTTC
TRBJ2-5 | once | TRBV2 | - | CASIELSAETQYF | TGTGCCAGCATAGAACTCTCAGCAGAGACCCAGTACTTC
TRBJ2-3 | many | TRBV5-1 | TRBD2 | CASSFGRGSSDTQYF | TGCGCCAGCAGCTTTGGGCGGGGGAGTTCAGATACGCAGTATTTT
TRBJ1-2 | many | TRBV6-2/TRBV6-3 | TRBD1 | CASRRTGADYGYTF | TGTGCCAGCAGGCGGACAGGGGCAGACTATGGCTACACCTTC
TRBJ2-5 | many | TRBV5-1 | - | CASSFEQLPLGTQYF | TGCGCCAGCAGCTTTGAACAGCTACCCCTAGGGACCCAGTACTTC
TRBJ2-5 | many | TRBV25-1 | - | CASSESGGETQYF | TGTGCCAGCAGTGAATCTGGTGGGGAGACCCAGTACTTC
TRBJ2-5 | few | TRBV3-1 | TRBD1 | CASSQRSAGGGETQYF | TGTGCCAGCAGCCAAAGAAGCGCAGGGGGCGGCGAGACCCAGTACTTC
TRBJ2-1 | many | TRBV15 | - | CATSIRSSYNEQFF | TGTGCCACCAGCATACGGAGCTCCTACAATGAGCAGTTCTTC
TRBJ2-5 | many | TRBV12-3/TRBV12-4 | - | CASTVEPSGAQETQYF | TGTGCCAGCACCGTCGAACCCAGCGGAGCACAAGAGACCCAGTACTTC
TRBJ2-3 | few | TRBV4-1 | TRBD2 | CASSQEGLATDTQYF | TGCGCCAGCAGCCAAGAGGGACTAGCCACAGATACGCAGTATTTT
TRBJ2-5 | many | TRBV30 | TRBD1 | CAWSPGQTLLGTQYF | TGTGCCTGGAGTCCGGGACAGACCCTTCTAGGGACCCAGTACTTC
TRBJ2-2 | many | TRBV12-3/TRBV12-4 | TRBD1 | CASIKTGGTGELFF | TGTGCCAGCATTAAGACAGGGGGCACCGGGGAGCTGTTTTTT
TRBJ2-7 | few | TRBV4-1 | TRBD2 | CASSQVTSGGASYEQYF | TGCGCCAGCAGCCAAGTGACAAGCGGGGGGGCATCCTACGAGCAGTACTTC
TRBJ1-2 | many | TRBV4-1 | - | CASSLQGGNYGYTF | TGCGCCAGCAGTCTACAGGGAGGTAACTATGGCTACACCTTC
TRBJ1-2 | many | TRBV3-1 | - | CASSQDIRRNYGYTF | TGTGCCAGCAGCCAAGATATACGGCGGAACTATGGCTACACCTTC
TRBJ1-2 | - | TRBV20-1 | - | CCARDLGGPPSTRGYTF | TGCTGTGCTAGAGATCTGGGAGGACCGCCCTCCACCAGAGGCTACACCTTC
TRBJ2-1 | many | TRBV9 | - | CASSRPYGSDEQFF | TGTGCCAGCTCCAGGCCTTACGGGAGCGATGAGCAGTTCTTC
TRBJ2-5 | - | TRBV7-9 | - | CASSLESGKRETQYF | TGTGCCAGCAGCTTAGAATCGGGTAAACGAGAGACCCAGTACTTC
TRBJ1-1 | many | TRBV6-5 | - | CASSYSGGTEAFF | TGTGCCAGCAGTTACTCGGGGGGCACTGAAGCTTTCTTT